This record looks at one TCR beta chain sequence and its context. Its target is unknown. The data originate from a study of T cell responses to AZD1222 COVID-19 vaccine. Study-wide results and caveats: Most donors were white British and more were female, and clonal diversity was possibly underestimated. None of the repertoires were sampled until the peak T cell response had passed. With dominance at 160-218 and 743-854, vaccine-associated CD4 TCRs spanned spike. Compared with day 0, the breadth and depth of the Spike-specific TCR repertoire rose significantly after two doses of AZD1222.

The method was immunoSEQ multiplex PCR; TCRdb's version includes in-frame clones alone and lacks a portion of them. The top ten hold about 3% of the sample, which has 150,000 to 200,000 clones, around 87% seen once. This CDR3 contains 15 residues. V was clipped by 2 bases and J by 4 bases, with 15 bases between them. Per the germline V gene, CDR1 is SGHDN and CDR2 is FVKESK. The input for sequencing was peripheral blood, taken on day 0 of MenACWY control vaccination. The chain has TRBV14 and TRBJ2-7; D may be TRBD1 (5 bases). This receptor was identified in an adult in good health. CDR3 amino acids: CASSQKPGFQYEQYF. DNA for the CDR3: TGTGCCAGCAGCCAAAAACCAGGGTTTCAATACGAGCAGTACTTC. The entire variable domain, with the rest obtained from reference TRBV14 and TRBJ2-7, is as follows: EAGVTQFPSHSVIEKGQTVTLRCDPISGHDNLYWYRRVMGKEIKFLLHFVKESKQDESGMPNNRFLAERTGGTYSTLKVQPAELEDSGVYFCASSQKPGFQYEQYFGPGTRLTVT.